The T cell receptor beta chain described here comes from a study of T cells in Graves' hyperthyroidism and ophthalmopathy. Amplification of TCR beta CDR3 regions used RNA as the template. The study used the HTBI primer set for a first-round RT-PCR of the TCR CDR3. TCRdb re-called the multiplex PCR reads with MiXCR, one entry per CDR3 protein. The data contain about 260,000 distinct CDR3 sequences, roughly 22% of them singletons. The PBMCs studied were ones that came from around 10 ml fresh peripheral blood. In this sample, this clonotype turned up a few times. The sequencing input was blood. The TCR comes from a man aged 25-45 years with Graves' ophthalmopathy.

This CDR3 is CASSLGAGLTRLAEAFF. The CDR3 coding sequence is TGTGCCAGCAGCTTAGGGGCAGGGCTGACTCGATTGGCTGAAGCTTTCTTT. The V and J genes are TRBV11-2 and TRBJ1-1, with D possibly matching TRBD1 (5 bases). V lost 1 base to trimming and J lost 6 bases, with 21 bases between them. The CDR3 has 17 amino acids. Germline V CDR1 and CDR2: SGHAT, FQNNGV.